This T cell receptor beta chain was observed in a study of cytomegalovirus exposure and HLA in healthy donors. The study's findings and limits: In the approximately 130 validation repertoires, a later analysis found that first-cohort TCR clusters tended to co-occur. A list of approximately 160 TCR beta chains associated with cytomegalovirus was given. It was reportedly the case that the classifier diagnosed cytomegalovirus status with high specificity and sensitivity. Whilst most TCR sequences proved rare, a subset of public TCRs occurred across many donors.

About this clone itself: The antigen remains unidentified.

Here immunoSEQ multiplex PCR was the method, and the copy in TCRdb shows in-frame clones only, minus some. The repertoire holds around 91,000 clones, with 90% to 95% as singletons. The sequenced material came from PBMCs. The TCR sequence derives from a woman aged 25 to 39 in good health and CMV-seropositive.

The DNA of the CDR3 is TGTGCCAGCAGCCAAGACAGGACACGAGGGACTAGTTCCACAGATACGCAGTATTTT. Translated, it gives CASSQDRTRGTSSTDTQYF. This chain connects TRBV14 to TRBJ2-3, with 8 bases aligning to TRBD2. There are 19 residues in the CDR3. CDR1 and CDR2 from the germline V gene are SGHDN and FVKESK. J was trimmed by 2 bases and V by 0 bases; bases with no gene match: 13. The variable domain in full, with the rest retrieved from reference TRBV14 and TRBJ2-3, is EAGVTQFPSHSVIEKGQTVTLRCDPISGHDNLYWYRRVMGKEIKFLLHFVKESKQDESGMPNNRFLAERTGGTYSTLKVQPAELEDSGVYFCASSQDRTRGTSSTDTQYFGPGTRLTVL.